Listed here are 2 T cell receptor beta chains from one sample, sequenced in a study of beta chain features in type 1 diabetes. Study-level results: A moderate, significant TCRB CDR3 shortening appeared in type 1 diabetes across four CD4+ subsets.

Their target antigens are unknown. Every bit of the isolated RNA underwent reverse transcription, so sequencing read expressed TCRB transcripts. Here immunoSEQ multiplex PCR was the method, and the copy in TCRdb shows in-frame clones only, minus some. The sample has a few hundred thousand clones, 16% seen once; the top ten hold approximately 0.087%. The sequencing sample was made of naive CD4+ T cells from blood. Source of these receptors: a young man with type 1 diabetes.

The chain is built from TRBV28 and TRBJ2-1; unclear D gene. The CDR3 totals 15 residues. Germline V gene lookup returns CDR1 MDHEN and CDR2 SYDVKM. The germline V and J ends were trimmed by 6 bases and 2 bases, with 14 bases remaining between them. CDR3 sequence: CASSPSAAPYNEQFF. The CDR3 DNA sequence: TGTGCCAGCAGCCCCTCGGCGGCACCCTACAATGAGCAGTTCTTC.

This rearrangement joins TRBV7-2 to TRBJ2-4, with a weak D call TRBD1 (5 bases). The CDR3 loop spans 15 amino acids. V was shortened by 2 bases and J by 2 bases, with 10 bases between the two germline ends. Germline assignment: CDR1 SGHTA and CDR2 FQGNSA. CDR3 sequence: CASSLKAGTKNIQYF. The DNA for the CDR3 is TGTGCCAGCAGCTTAAAGGCAGGGACCAAAAACATTCAGTACTTC.